Listed here are 28 T cell receptor beta chains from one sample, sequenced in a study of cytomegalovirus exposure and HLA in healthy donors. The PCR made use of 60 Vbeta and 13 Jbeta primers. Sequencing used immunoSEQ multiplex PCR; TCRdb keeps in-frame clones, though not all of them. Of approximately 110,000 clones listed, roughly 79% are singletons. Sequenced material: PBMCs. These receptors originate from a man aged 35 to 55 in good health and CMV-seronegative.

This clone was picked up a small number of times. V is TRBV6-5 and J is TRBJ2-2; no definite D call. CDR1 and CDR2 (germline): MNHEY, SVGAGI. Trimming pared 5 bases from V and 4 bases from J, leaving 8 bases between. The CDR3 length is 13 residues. The CDR3 nucleotides read TGTGCCAGCAGTAAGAGTCCCACCGGGGAGCTGTTTTTT. Translated: CASSKSPTGELFF.

The chain couples TRBV19 to TRBJ1-2, with D uncertain. Trimming took off 7 bases at V and 1 base at J, with 13 bases between the two ends. CDR1 LNHDA and CDR2 SQIVND come from the germline V gene (reference sequence). The CDR3 loop spans 14 amino acids. The DNA for the CDR3 is TGTGCCAGTAATCTAGACGCAGATAACTATGGCTACACCTTC. As protein: CASNLDADNYGYTF.

This chain uses TRBV7-3 with TRBJ1-2; D is possibly TRBD1 (5 bases). Trimming removed 3 bases from V and 8 bases from J, with 13 bases in between. The V gene's germline CDR1 is SGHTA and CDR2 FQGTGA. The CDR3 covers 13 residues. The CDR3 loop reads CASSLAGWAGYTF. The CDR3 nucleotides are TGTGCCAGCAGCTTGGCAGGGTGGGCCGGCTACACCTTC.

V gene TRBV7-8 combines with J gene TRBJ2-1; D is possibly TRBD1 (5 bases). Trimming took off 1 base at V and 6 bases at J, with 13 bases between the two ends. The germline gives CDR1 SGHVS, CDR2 FQNEAQ. The CDR3 consists of 15 residues. The CDR3 loop is CASSLGGRTVNEQFF. Written as DNA, the CDR3 is TGTGCCAGCAGCTTAGGGGGCCGGACGGTCAATGAGCAGTTCTTC.

V is TRBV7-6 and J is TRBJ2-5; no definite D call. CDR1 is SGHVS, CDR2 FNYEAQ, per germline. V lost 3 bases to trimming and J lost 2 bases, with 7 bases between them. The length of the CDR3 is 13 residues. The CDR3 loop reads CASSFFRQETQYF. The CDR3 DNA reads as TGTGCCAGCAGCTTCTTTAGACAAGAGACCCAGTACTTC.

The chain has TRBV13 and TRBJ2-7; 12 bases match TRBD2. V trimming: 5 bases; J trimming: 2 bases; junction bases outside the gene matches: 4. This CDR3 is built from 15 residues. Germline CDR1 PRHDT, CDR2 FYEKMQ (reference sequence). The CDR3 nucleotides read TGTGCCAGCAGCACTAGACTAGCGGGAGCCTACGAGCAGTACTTC. Encoded protein: CASSTRLAGAYEQYF.

The V call is TRBV11-2, the J call TRBJ1-4; TRBD1 agrees at 9 bases. V was pared by 1 base and J by 8 bases, with 5 bases of the junction left unmatched. The CDR3 has 15 amino acids. Germline V gene data show CDR1 as SGHAT and CDR2 as FQNNGV. CDR3 DNA sequence: TGTGCCAGCAGCTTAGTCGGGACAGGGAGAGAAAAACTGTTTTTT. This translates into CASSLVGTGREKLFF.

J is TRBJ1-4 and V is TRBV6-5; D remains unclear. Germline V lookup: CDR1 MNHEY, CDR2 SVGAGI. Trimming shortened V by 2 bases and J by 7 bases, and 8 bases separated the two germline ends. CDR3 length: 13 residues. CDR3 protein: CASSYLGGEKLFF. The CDR3 DNA is TGTGCCAGCAGTTACCTTGGAGGTGAAAAACTGTTTTTT.

The rearrangement joins TRBV5-4 to TRBJ2-2; D is possibly TRBD1 (5 bases). The CDR3 sequence is 16 residues long. Germline V gene data show CDR1 as SGHNT and CDR2 as YYREEE (reference sequence). V dropped 1 base and J dropped 8 bases, with 18 bases sitting between them. The CDR3 nucleotides are TGTGCCAGCAGCTTGTCAGGGCCCAGATTTCCGGGGGAGCTGTTTTTT. As protein: CASSLSGPRFPGELFF.

The chain links TRBV29-1 to TRBJ1-2; perhaps TRBD1 as D (6 bases). In germline, CDR1 is SQVTM, CDR2 ANQGSEA. V was clipped by 6 bases and J by 10 bases, with 15 bases between them. The CDR3 loop spans 11 amino acids. As DNA, the CDR3 is TGCAGCGTGACCCAGGGGATTGACTACACCTTC. The encoded protein is CSVTQGIDYTF.

The chain combines TRBV7-2 with TRBJ1-3; TRBD1 agrees at 7 bases. The CDR3 has 16 residues. V dropped 6 bases and J dropped 2; count of bases not matched to a gene: 10. Per the germline V gene, CDR1 is SGHTA and CDR2 is FQGNSA. The chain's CDR3 is CASSLTGQAAGNTIYF. DNA of the CDR3: TGTGCCAGCAGTTTGACCGGACAGGCGGCTGGAAACACCATATATTTT.

This clone was seen only a few times. The rearrangement links TRBV19 to TRBJ2-7, with 11 positions matching TRBD2. Germline V lookup: CDR1 LNHDA, CDR2 SQIVND (reference sequence). J was trimmed by 4 bases and V by 6 bases; bases with no gene match: 5. The CDR3 contains 14 residues. CDR3 protein: CASSPGTSGYEQYF. The CDR3 DNA follows: TGTGCCAGTAGCCCCGGGACTAGCGGATACGAGCAGTACTTC.

The J gene is TRBJ2-7, the V gene TRBV11-3; TRBD2 agrees at 9 bases. The CDR3 totals 14 residues. The germline V gene has CDR1 SGHNT and CDR2 YENEEA. V dropped 10 bases and J dropped 5; count of bases not matched to a gene: 12. The CDR3 region has the DNA TGTGCCATGTCAAACGGGACTAGCCGCGACGAGCAGTACTTC. Amino acid sequence: CAMSNGTSRDEQYF.

This sequence joins TRBV10-3 and TRBJ2-5, with TRBD1 matching over 7 bases. Germline V gene data show CDR1 as ENHRY and CDR2 as SYGVKD. The CDR3 has 14 residues. Trimming took 5 bases from V and 5 from J; bases not matched to a gene: 8. CDR3: CAISKPGGAETQYF. The CDR3 DNA reads TGTGCCATCAGTAAGCCAGGGGGAGCGGAGACCCAGTACTTC.

The rearrangement joins TRBV7-9 to TRBJ1-3; the D gene is possibly TRBD1 (6 bases). Germline CDR1 and CDR2: SEHNR and FQNEAQ (reference sequence). Between the trimmed V and J ends, which lost 5 bases and 4 bases, there was a span of 15 bases. The CDR3 runs to 15 residues. In nucleotides, the CDR3 is TGTGCCAGCAGCCCATGGGACATCCAAGGAAACACCATATATTTT. Translated, it gives CASSPWDIQGNTIYF.

The rearrangement joins TRBV7-6 to TRBJ2-1; 11 bases line up with TRBD2. The V gene end was trimmed by 6 bases and the J gene end by 7 bases; junction bases not matched to a gene: 5. The CDR3 has 14 residues. The germline V gene has CDR1 SGHVS and CDR2 FNYEAQ. The CDR3 reads CASSSSGRWNEQFF. CDR3 bases: TGTGCCAGCAGTTCTAGCGGGAGGTGGAATGAGCAGTTCTTC. The complete variable domain, with remaining parts taken from reference TRBV7-6 and TRBJ2-1, reads GAGVSQSPRYKVTKRGQDVALRCDPISGHVSLYWYRQALGQGPEFLTYFNYEAQQDKSGLPNDRFSAERPEGSISTLTIQRTEQRDSAMYRCASSSSGRWNEQFFGPGTRLTVL.

V and J are TRBV4-1 and TRBJ2-1, with TRBD2 matching over 8 bases. J gave up 9 bases and V 0 bases, and 7 bases lay outside the gene matches. Germline assignment: CDR1 MGHRA and CDR2 YSYEKL. This CDR3 is 15 amino acids long. CDR3 protein: CASSQEAGGALEQFF. The CDR3 bases are TGCGCCAGCAGCCAAGAGGCCGGGGGGGCCCTTGAGCAGTTCTTC.

This chain connects TRBV27 to TRBJ2-1; 7 bases map to TRBD2. CDR3 length: 18 residues. The ends lost 3 bases at V and 4 bases at J; junction bases unmatched: 15. Germline CDR1 and CDR2: MNHEY and SMNVEV (reference sequence). The DNA for the CDR3 is TGTGCCAGCAGTTTGCCCCCAACTCTAGCGGCTACTTACAATGAGCAGTTCTTC. Amino acid sequence: CASSLPPTLAATYNEQFF.

The chain combines TRBV30 with TRBJ2-7; 7 bases are a match to TRBD1. J was trimmed by 7 bases and V by 5 bases; bases with no gene match: 2. CDR3 length: 10 residues. Germline assignment: CDR1 GTSNPN and CDR2 SVGIG (reference sequence). The CDR3 sequence is CAWGTVEQYF. CDR3 nucleotides: TGTGCCTGGGGGACAGTTGAGCAGTACTTC. Based on the CDR3 plus reference TRBV30 and TRBJ2-7, the full variable domain is SQTIHQWPATLVQPVGSPLSLECTVEGTSNPNLYWYRQAAGRGLQLLFYSVGIGQISSEVPQNLSASRPQDRQFILSSKKLLLSDSGFYLCAWGTVEQYFGPGTRLTVT.

V and J are TRBV19 and TRBJ2-1; maybe TRBD2 (6 bases). This CDR3 is 13 amino acids long. Trimming removed 4 bases at V and 7 bases at J, with 11 bases between. The V gene's germline CDR1 is LNHDA and CDR2 SQIVND (reference sequence). In DNA, the CDR3 is TGTGCCAGTAGTACGGGGGTTAGGAATGAGCAGTTCTTC. It is translated as CASSTGVRNEQFF. Filled out from reference TRBV19 and TRBJ2-1, the complete variable domain reads DGGITQSPKYLFRKEGQNVTLSCEQNLNHDAMYWYRQDPGQGLRLIYYSQIVNDFQKGDIAEGYSVSREKKESFPLTVTSAQKNPTAFYLCASSTGVRNEQFFGPGTRLTVL.

As concerns this clone: One end of the junction varies from germline; a read error may be responsible. The V gene is TRBV7-9, the J gene TRBJ1-1; the match to TRBD1 covers 8 bases. Germline lookup yields CDR1 SEHNR and CDR2 FQNEAQ (reference sequence). The CDR3 has 16 amino acids. The CDR3 coding sequence is TGTTCCAGCAGCCTCGGACAGGGCTTTATGAACACTGAAGCTTTCTTT. Its translation: CSSSLGQGFMNTEAFF. Supplemented by reference TRBV7-9 and TRBJ1-1, the full variable domain reads DTGVSQNPRHKITKRGQNVTFRCDPISEHNRLYWYRQTLGQGPEFLTYFQNEAQLEKSRLLSDRFSAERPKGSFSTLEIQRTEQGDSAMYLCSSSLGQGFMNTEAFFGQGTRLTVV.

CDR3 amino acids: CASSLRDRGYHTEAFF. The CDR3 bases are TGTGCCAGCAGCTTAAGGGACAGGGGATATCACACTGAAGCTTTCTTT. The genes are TRBV11-3 and TRBJ1-1; 10 nucleotides line up with TRBD1. Germline V gives CDR1 SGHNT, CDR2 YENEEA. The ends lost 2 bases at V and 3 bases at J; junction bases unmatched: 6. There are 16 residues in the CDR3.

A word on this clone: At one end, the junction sequence differs from germline, possibly due to a read error. The chain is built from TRBV7-9 and TRBJ1-3, with D unclear. This CDR3 comprises 15 residues. Germline V gives CDR1 SEHNR, CDR2 FQNEAQ (reference sequence). For the CDR3, the DNA is TGTGCCAGCAGCGGAGGTTGGTCCGACCCTGAGGAGATGAGTTTT. Amino acids: CASSGGWSDPEEMSF.

This clone was observed once. This rearrangement joins TRBV7-9 to TRBJ2-7, with TRBD1 identical over 9 bases. J lost 1 base, V lost 0 bases, and 4 bases had no gene match. The CDR3 is 16 amino acids. Germline CDR1 is SEHNR and CDR2 is FQNEAQ (reference sequence). CDR3 bases: TGTGCCAGCAGCTTAGCCAAGGACAGGGGTTCCTACGAGCAGTACTTC. Protein: CASSLAKDRGSYEQYF.

The chain links TRBV6-5 to TRBJ1-2; tentative D call: TRBD1 (5 bases). Trimming removed 0 bases at V and 2 bases at J, with 10 bases between. There are 15 residues in the CDR3. Germline V CDR1 and CDR2: MNHEY, SVGAGI. The DNA for the CDR3 is TGTGCCAGCAGTTACTCGCGGAGGGGAAACTATGGCTACACCTTC. It encodes CASSYSRRGNYGYTF.

The chain has TRBV7-9 and TRBJ1-1; tentatively, D is TRBD1 (6 bases). CDR3 length equals 15 residues. The V gene lost 5 bases and the J gene lost 2 bases, with 15 bases spanning the gap. The germline gives CDR1 SEHNR, CDR2 FQNEAQ (reference sequence). The DNA for the CDR3 is TGTGCCAGCAGCCCTCAAGGGGGGGGAAACACTGAAGCTTTCTTT. Its translation: CASSPQGGGNTEAFF.

V gene TRBV11-2 combines with J gene TRBJ1-2; D possibly corresponds to TRBD1 (5 bases). The CDR3 is 12 residues long. The V end was cut by 5 bases, the J end by 8 bases, with 12 bases between. Germline CDR1 and CDR2: SGHAT and FQNNGV. The CDR3 DNA reads as TGTGCCAGCAGCCAAGACAGTTGGGGCTACACCTTC. This translates into CASSQDSWGYTF. The full variable domain, rest sourced from reference TRBV11-2 and TRBJ1-2, is EAGVAQSPRYKIIEKRQSVAFWCNPISGHATLYWYQQILGQGPKLLIQFQNNGVVDDSQLPKDRFSAERLKGVDSTLKIQPAKLEDSAVYLCASSQDSWGYTFGSGTRLTVV.

CDR3 nucleotide sequence: TGCGCCAGCAGCGGGGGACTGCAAGAGACCCAGTACTTC. This sequence encodes CASSGGLQETQYF. The chain joins TRBV5-1 to TRBJ2-5; TRBD2 is a possible D gene (6 bases). From germline, CDR1 is SGHRS and CDR2 YFSETQ. The CDR3 is 13 amino acids. The ends were cut back, 4 bases at V and 2 bases at J, with 9 bases in the middle.